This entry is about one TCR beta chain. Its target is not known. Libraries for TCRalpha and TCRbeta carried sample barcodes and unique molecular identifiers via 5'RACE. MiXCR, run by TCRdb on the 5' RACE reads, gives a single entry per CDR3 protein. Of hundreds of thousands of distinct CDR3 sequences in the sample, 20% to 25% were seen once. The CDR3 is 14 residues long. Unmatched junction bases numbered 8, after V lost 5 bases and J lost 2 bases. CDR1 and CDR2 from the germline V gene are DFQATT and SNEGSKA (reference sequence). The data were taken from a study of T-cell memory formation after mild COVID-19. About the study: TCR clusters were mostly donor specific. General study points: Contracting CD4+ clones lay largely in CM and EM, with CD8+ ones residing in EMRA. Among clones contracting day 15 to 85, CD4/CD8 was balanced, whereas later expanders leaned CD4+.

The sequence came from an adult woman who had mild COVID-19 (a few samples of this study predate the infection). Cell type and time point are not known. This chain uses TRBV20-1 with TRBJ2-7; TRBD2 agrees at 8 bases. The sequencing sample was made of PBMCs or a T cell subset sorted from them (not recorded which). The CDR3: CSALYRGGTYEQYF. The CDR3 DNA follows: TGCAGTGCTCTTTATCGGGGGGGAACCTACGAGCAGTACTTC.